One and the same sample provided the 29 T cell receptor beta chains below, sequenced in a study of shared clonotypes between healthy human individuals (dated by TCRdb to 2020 to 2022). The receptor library was made with the immunoSEQ multiplex PCR assay. The table comes from immuneACCESS by way of TCRdb, which keeps in-frame sequences with V and J called. Part of the clones is missing from these tables; in studies checked, under half for an unresolved V gene and the rest for unknown reasons. The sample table records 550,000 to 850,000 clones; around two thirds of these occur just once. About 1.7% of the sample belongs to the ten largest clones. The sequenced sample was memory CD4+ T cells sorted from blood. This specimen's cell subset or site label, per the study, means: CD45RA-negative fraction. The receptors come from a young woman in good health.

The gene calls are TRBV19 and TRBJ1-1; tentatively, D is TRBD1 (5 bases). Germline V CDR1 and CDR2: LNHDA, SQIVND (reference sequence). CDR3 length: 17 residues. V was trimmed by 4 bases and J by 1 base, leaving 19 bases between them. The CDR3 loop is CASSTGANGAGNTEAFF. Written as DNA, the CDR3 is TGTGCCAGTAGTACCGGAGCGAACGGGGCGGGGAACACTGAAGCTTTCTTT.

The chain joins TRBV28 to TRBJ1-1; D is perhaps TRBD1 (6 bases). The CDR3 has 14 amino acids. Germline V CDR1 and CDR2: MDHEN, SYDVKM. Trimming left V 6 bases short and J 3 bases short, with 14 bases between. In nucleotides, the CDR3 is TGTGCCAGCAGGGGGGCGGGTCATCACACTGAAGCTTTCTTT. It yields the protein CASRGAGHHTEAFF.

V is TRBV28 and J is TRBJ1-3; 8 bases line up with TRBD1. The CDR3 has 15 residues. Looked up from germline, CDR1 is MDHEN and CDR2 is SYDVKM. V shed 5 bases, J shed 8 bases, and the junction held 11 bases outside the gene matches. The CDR3 loop reads CASSPGQAFGDTIYF. DNA of the CDR3: TGTGCCAGCAGTCCGGGACAGGCGTTCGGGGACACCATATATTTT.

This clone was seen more than once but under ten times. The genes are TRBV28 and TRBJ1-4, with D possibly TRBD1 on 6 matching bases. Germline V gene data show CDR1 as MDHEN and CDR2 as SYDVKM. This CDR3 contains 16 residues. Trimming stripped 6 bases from V and 0 bases from J, with 14 bases between. The CDR3 is CASSNGQLATNEKLFF. The CDR3 nucleotides read TGTGCCAGCAGCAATGGACAGCTAGCAACTAATGAAAAACTGTTTTTT.

This clone is a singleton in its sample. The chain recombines TRBV7-2 with TRBJ1-4; D gene uncertain. This CDR3 is 15 amino acids long. Germline CDR1 reads SGHTA; CDR2 reads FQGNSA. V dropped 8 bases and J dropped 0 bases, with 13 bases sitting between them. The CDR3: CASSAKTATNEKLFF. The CDR3 DNA sequence: TGTGCCAGCTCGGCCAAGACTGCAACTAATGAAAAACTGTTTTTT.

The chain joins TRBV25-1 to TRBJ2-1, with 9 bases fitting TRBD2. The CDR3 spans 15 residues. The junction had 4 bases not matched to a gene; V was cut back by 4 bases and J by 3 bases. The V gene's germline CDR1 is MGHDK and CDR2 SYGVNS. The CDR3 DNA reads as TGTGCCAGCAGTGTGGCGGGAGGGAACTACAATGAGCAGTTCTTC. It specifies CASSVAGGNYNEQFF.

This clone was counted between two and nine times. The rearrangement joins TRBV28 to TRBJ1-2; D not certain. The germline V and J ends were trimmed by 6 bases and 0 bases, with 14 bases remaining between them. Germline loops: CDR1 MDHEN, CDR2 SYDVKM. CDR3 size: 15 residues. The CDR3 DNA sequence: TGTGCCAGCAGGACACATCTGGGGACTAACTATGGCTACACCTTC. Translating gives CASRTHLGTNYGYTF.

This chain links TRBV4-1 with TRBJ1-5; D is uncertain. The germline V and J ends were trimmed by 0 bases and 4 bases, with 13 bases remaining between them. This CDR3 is built from 16 residues. Germline V CDR1 and CDR2: MGHRA, YSYEKL. DNA of the CDR3: TGCGCCAGCAGCCAAGAAGGCGGCCGCCGGAATCAGCCCCAGCATTTT. Encoded protein: CASSQEGGRRNQPQHF.

As to this clone: Additional DNA sequences in this sample encode the identical CDR3. The CDR3 loop is CASSGVGEKLFF. The DNA of the CDR3 is TGTGCCAGCTCGGGTGTTGGTGAAAAACTGTTTTTT. The chain carries TRBV2 and TRBJ1-4, with D unclear. The CDR3 is made up of 12 amino acids. Germline assignment: CDR1 SNHLY and CDR2 FYNNEI. V was clipped by 8 bases and J by 7 bases, with 11 bases between them.

The chain has TRBV11-3 and TRBJ1-5, with unresolved D. The CDR3 has 11 residues. The V gene's germline CDR1 is SGHNT and CDR2 YENEEA. Trimming took off 8 bases at V and 9 bases at J, with 11 bases between the two ends. The CDR3 sequence is CASSPARPQHF. The CDR3, as DNA: TGTGCCAGCTCACCCGCACGGCCCCAGCATTTT.

As regards this clone: This likely stems from a read error, as it lies one base from a far larger clone. Other nucleotide sequences from this sample produce the same CDR3. The chain links TRBV19 to TRBJ2-7; D remains ambiguous. CDR1 is LNHDA and CDR2 is SQIVND in the germline V gene (reference sequence). The CDR3 sequence is 11 residues long. V dropped 5 bases and J dropped 0 bases, with 2 bases sitting between them. Written as DNA, the CDR3 is TGTGCCAGTAGTGACTCCTACGAGCAGTACTTC. Its protein product is CASSDSYEQYF. Filled out from reference TRBV19 and TRBJ2-7, the complete variable domain reads DGGITQSPKYLFRKEGQNVTLSCEQNLNHDAMYWYRQDPGQGLRLIYYSQIVNDFQKGDIAEGYSVSREKKESFPLTVTSAQKNPTAFYLCASSDSYEQYFGPGTRLTVT.

The J gene is TRBJ1-3, the V gene TRBV27, with D possibly TRBD1 on 5 matching bases. This CDR3 region has 15 residues. Looked up from germline, CDR1 is MNHEY and CDR2 is SMNVEV (reference sequence). The V end was cut by 5 bases, the J end by 3 bases, with 14 bases between. The CDR3, as DNA: TGTGCCAGCAGTGTCTCGACAGTTTATGGAAACACCATATATTTT. It is translated as CASSVSTVYGNTIYF.

Only a few counts were recorded for this clone. The J gene is TRBJ1-2, the V gene TRBV6-1; the D gene is possibly TRBD1 (5 bases). V gave up 4 bases and J gave up 6 bases, with 9 bases separating them. This CDR3 contains 12 residues. CDR1 MNHNS and CDR2 SASEGT come from the germline V gene. CDR3 DNA sequence: TGTGCCAGCAGTGCAGGGTATAATGGCTACACCTTC. Its translation is CASSAGYNGYTF.

This clone was seen a few times. This sequence joins TRBV2 and TRBJ2-7; D is undetermined. CDR3 length: 14 residues. Trimming removed 6 bases from V and 1 base from J, with 13 bases in between. Germline CDR1 SNHLY, CDR2 FYNNEI. The CDR3 sequence: CASRVGALSYEQYF. CDR3 nucleotide sequence: TGTGCCAGCAGGGTAGGAGCCCTATCCTACGAGCAGTACTTC.

This rearrangement joins TRBV18 to TRBJ2-5, with TRBD2 as a possible D gene (5 bases). Germline CDR1 and CDR2: KGHSH and LQKENI. V lost 6 bases and J lost 5, with 13 bases in between. The CDR3 runs 13 residues. CDR3 protein: CASSRTREETQYF. The CDR3 DNA reads as TGTGCCAGCTCCCGCACTAGGGAGGAGACCCAGTACTTC. The full variable domain, with the rest looked up from reference TRBV18 and TRBJ2-5, is NAGVMQNPRHLVRRRGQEARLRCSPMKGHSHVYWYRQLPEEGLKFMVYLQKENIIDESGMPKERFSAEFPKEGPSILRIQQVVRGDSAAYFCASSRTREETQYFGPGTRLLVL.

The chain recombines TRBV4-1 with TRBJ2-7, with a possible D match to TRBD2 (7 bases). Per germline, CDR1 MGHRA and CDR2 YSYEKL. CDR3 length: 15 amino acids. Trimming cost V 4 bases and J 3 bases, with 16 bases left between them. The CDR3 here is CASSLLERGHYEQYF. In DNA form, the CDR3 reads TGCGCCAGCAGCCTTTTAGAGCGGGGACACTACGAGCAGTACTTC.

The gene calls are TRBV27 and TRBJ1-1, with a weak D call TRBD1 (6 bases). V lost 5 bases to trimming and J lost 1 base, with 11 bases between them. Germline CDR1 reads MNHEY; CDR2 reads SMNVEV (reference sequence). The CDR3 covers 14 residues. CDR3 residues: CASSVDSWNTEAFF. CDR3 sequence (DNA): TGTGCCAGCAGTGTGGACAGCTGGAACACTGAAGCTTTCTTT.

V and J are TRBV5-4 and TRBJ2-7, with 9 bases identical to TRBD1. CDR1 SGHNT and CDR2 YYREEE come from the germline V gene (reference sequence). The CDR3 is 14 residues long. With V trimmed by 5 bases and J by 5 bases, 8 bases remained unmatched. This CDR3 reads CASRPGTGSHEQYF. In DNA, the CDR3 is TGTGCCAGCAGGCCCGGGACAGGGAGTCACGAGCAGTACTTC. Drawing the rest from reference TRBV5-4 and TRBJ2-7, the complete variable domain is ETGVTQSPTHLIKTRGQQVTLRCSSQSGHNTVSWYQQALGQGPQFIFQYYREEENGRGNFPPRFSGLQFPNYSSELNVNALELDDSALYLCASRPGTGSHEQYFGPGTRLTVT.

The genes are TRBV12-5 and TRBJ2-1; TRBD1 aligns across 7 bases. CDR1 is LGHNT and CDR2 is FRNRAP in the germline V gene. V shed 1 base and J 4 bases; nucleotides not matched to a gene: 10. The CDR3 consists of 17 residues. CDR3: CASGLGQGRGMYNEQFF. The CDR3 DNA is TGTGCTAGTGGTTTGGGACAGGGCCGGGGAATGTACAATGAGCAGTTCTTC. Variable domain in full (rest from reference TRBV12-5 and TRBJ2-1): DARVTQTPRHKVTEMGQEVTMRCQPILGHNTVFWYRQTMMQGLELLAYFRNRAPLDDSGMPKDRFSAEMPDATLATLKIQPSEPRDSAVYFCASGLGQGRGMYNEQFFGPGTRLTVL.

The chain links TRBV30 to TRBJ2-3; 9 nucleotides align to TRBD1. This CDR3 region has 15 residues. Unmatched junction bases numbered 5, after V lost 4 bases and J lost 0 bases. Germline lookup yields CDR1 GTSNPN and CDR2 SVGIG (reference sequence). The CDR3 nucleotides read TGTGCCTGGACCGGGACAGGGCATAGCACAGATACGCAGTATTTT. Protein: CAWTGTGHSTDTQYF.

DNA of the CDR3: TGCAGCGCCTGGGACAGGGAGGATGGCTACACCTTC. Its protein product is CSAWDREDGYTF. V usage is TRBV29-1 and J usage is TRBJ1-2, with 9 bases identical to TRBD1. The V segment lost 7 bases and the J segment 6 bases; nucleotides outside the gene matches: 6. The CDR3 sequence is 12 residues long. Germline-derived CDR1 and CDR2 are SQVTM and ANQGSEA.

This clone was observed a few times. The chain has TRBV6-1 and TRBJ2-6; unclear D gene. Germline V CDR1 and CDR2: MNHNS, SASEGT. The CDR3 spans 13 residues. V lost 6 bases, J lost 1 base, and 4 bases lay in between. The CDR3 nucleotides read TGTGCCAGCAGCCGGTCTGGGGCCAACGTCCTGACTTTC. It translates to CASSRSGANVLTF.

V and J are TRBV28 and TRBJ1-4; 7 nucleotides line up with TRBD1. In germline, CDR1 is MDHEN, CDR2 SYDVKM. Losses at the gene ends were 10 bases for V and 4 bases for J; bases not matched to a gene: 3. CDR3 length equals 12 residues. CDR3 coding DNA: TGTGCCACGGGACAGAATAATGAAAAACTGTTTTTT. This encodes CATGQNNEKLFF.

The rearrangement joins TRBV4-1 to TRBJ2-7; TRBD1 might be the D (5 bases). Looked up from germline, CDR1 is MGHRA and CDR2 is YSYEKL. CDR3 length: 16 amino acids. V was cut by 5 bases and J by 3 bases, with 20 bases left in between. The CDR3 is CASSSPGRTRNYEQYF. In DNA form, the CDR3 reads TGCGCCAGCAGCTCTCCAGGGCGAACTCGAAACTACGAGCAGTACTTC.

The rearrangement uses TRBV11-3 and TRBJ2-7; 10 bases fit TRBD1. CDR3 length: 15 amino acids. Germline assignment: CDR1 SGHNT and CDR2 YENEEA. V lost 5 bases to trimming and J lost 5 bases; unmatched junction nucleotides: 9. The CDR3 is CASSPSGTGVHEQYF. CDR3 sequence (DNA): TGTGCCAGCAGCCCATCCGGGACAGGGGTCCACGAGCAGTACTTC.

This chain joins TRBV6-9 and TRBJ1-5; D may be TRBD1 (5 bases). Trimming stripped 2 bases from V and 9 bases from J, with 23 bases between. The length of the CDR3 is 17 residues. The germline V gene encodes CDR1 MNHGY and CDR2 SVAAGI. CDR3 residues: CASSYRGADTRVLPQHF. The CDR3 DNA follows: TGTGCCAGCAGTTATCGAGGGGCGGACACACGGGTTCTGCCCCAGCATTTT.

The chain uses TRBV6-6 and TRBJ2-7, with TRBD2 as a possible D gene (6 bases). V was cut by 6 bases and J by 0 bases, with 12 bases left in between. The CDR3 runs to 14 residues. The germline CDR1 and CDR2 sequences are MNHNY and SVGAGI (reference sequence). CDR3 DNA sequence: TGTGCCAGCAGCAATGCCGGGGGCTCCTACGAGCAGTACTTC. Translation: CASSNAGGSYEQYF.

J is TRBJ2-1 and V is TRBV6-1; 12 bases agree with TRBD2. CDR1 and CDR2 from the germline V gene are MNHNS and SASEGT. V gave up 8 bases and J gave up 8 bases; unmatched junction bases: 10. The CDR3 extends over 15 amino acids. This CDR3 is CASRLMGLAGHEQFF. CDR3 DNA sequence: TGTGCCAGCCGCTTGATGGGACTAGCGGGTCATGAGCAGTTCTTC.

V is TRBV6-6 and J is TRBJ1-3, with D possibly being TRBD1 (5 bases). CDR3 length: 15 amino acids. The germline V gene encodes CDR1 MNHNY and CDR2 SVGAGI (reference sequence). Trimming cost V 0 bases and J 5 bases, with 11 bases left between them. The CDR3 here is CASSYSGQGRNTIYF. Written as DNA, the CDR3 is TGTGCCAGCAGTTACTCAGGTCAGGGCCGAAACACCATATATTTT.